The 5 T cell receptor beta chains below all came from one sample that was sequenced in a study of blood T cell repertoires in COVID-19. Here immunoSEQ multiplex PCR was the method, and the copy in TCRdb shows in-frame clones only, minus some. Among about 90,000 clones listed, around 85% were seen once. Sequenced sample: peripheral blood. The origin of the receptors is a woman in her 70s with active or convalescent COVID-19.

V is TRBV27 and J is TRBJ1-2; 7 bases match TRBD1. The V segment lost 5 bases and the J segment 4 bases; nucleotides outside the gene matches: 4. This CDR3 is built from 13 residues. Germline assignment: CDR1 MNHEY and CDR2 SMNVEV (reference sequence). CDR3 DNA sequence: TGTGCCAGCAGTCTCAGGGGGATCTATGGCTACACCTTC. It encodes CASSLRGIYGYTF.

This clone has just a few counts. V is TRBV19 and J is TRBJ2-5; TRBD2 matches 11 bases. V lost 5 bases, J lost 1 base, and 6 bases stayed unmatched. Looked up from germline, CDR1 is LNHDA and CDR2 is SQIVND (reference sequence). The CDR3 is 16 residues long. In DNA, the CDR3 is TGTGCCAGTAGTGTCGGGACTAGCGGTGCCCAAGAGACCCAGTACTTC. This codes for CASSVGTSGAQETQYF.

CDR3 in DNA: TGCGCCAGCAGTTACGACAGATCCTATGGCTACACCTTC. Translation gives CASSYDRSYGYTF. The chain joins TRBV5-1 to TRBJ1-2; D is possibly TRBD1 (5 bases). Germline CDR1 is SGHRS and CDR2 is YFSETQ. Trimming cost V 5 bases and J 4 bases, with 12 bases left between them. This CDR3 has 13 residues.

The chain combines TRBV7-2 with TRBJ1-5; 7 nucleotides align to TRBD1. The V gene's germline CDR1 is SGHTA and CDR2 FQGNSA. Unmatched junction bases numbered 3, after V lost 5 bases and J lost 2 bases. The CDR3 spans 14 residues. CDR3 DNA: TGTGCCAGCAGCATTGACAGGGGCAATCAGCCCCAGCATTTT. It specifies CASSIDRGNQPQHF. Together with reference TRBV7-2 and TRBJ1-5, the CDR3 gives the full variable domain: GAGVSQSPSNKVTEKGKDVELRCDPISGHTALYWYRQSLGQGLEFLIYFQGNSAPDKSGLPSDRFSAERTGGSVSTLTIQRTQQEDSAVYLCASSIDRGNQPQHFGDGTRLSIL.

The rearrangement links TRBV27 to TRBJ1-5; 11 nucleotides align to TRBD1. CDR1 and CDR2 from the germline V gene are MNHEY and SMNVEV (reference sequence). Trimming at V came to 5 bases and at J to 1 base, leaving 10 bases not matched to a gene. This CDR3 spans 18 amino acids. In DNA, the CDR3 is TGTGCCAGCAGTACCGGGACAGGGGGGGGTAGGAGCAATCAGCCCCAGCATTTT. This sequence encodes CASSTGTGGGRSNQPQHF.